This section outlines one TCR beta chain sequence together with its context. No cognate antigen has been identified for it. No base quality values were provided; no much bigger clone lies one nucleotide off. The sample comes from a study of cytomegalovirus exposure and HLA in healthy donors (dated by TCRdb to 2015 to 2018). For context, the study as a whole: An earlier analysis of around 600 of the donors reported more than 250 Gb of sequence data and 120 million or so unique TCR beta sequences from around 200 million T cells. An early release covering 500 to 750 HLA-typed donors comprised 250 to 350 gigabases of sequencing data and tens of millions of unique TCR sequences. Of the 300 to 500 genotyped donors, approximately 81% were placed in the genetic ancestry cluster associated with self-reported Caucasian donors. The study aimed to test whether cataloging public T cell receptors could reveal signatures of past pathogen exposure. Using immunosequencing, the study profiled T cell repertoires from around 670 subjects and related those repertoires to cytomegalovirus serostatus. A separate validation cohort of roughly 110 different subjects was used in addition to the roughly 670-subject first cohort. To predict cytomegalovirus infection status, the study brought together high-throughput TCR immunosequencing, statistical association of individual TCRs with disease status, and machine learning. To study patterns of TCR occurrence, a later analysis re-analyzed previously published TCR beta repertoires from just over 650 donors and added high-resolution HLA genotyping. Rather than drawing on any new phenotypic data, the later analysis identified candidate immune exposures from TCR beta sequences and the way those sequences occurred across donors. To decide whether each TCR beta V gene segment behaved as functional or pseudogenic, an earlier analysis of some 600 of the donors relied on high-throughput TCR beta sequencing. Donor age, sex, ethnicity and CMV serostatus were compiled alongside the repertoire data. Genome-wide SNP genotypes for about 60% of the roughly 700 donors were used in a later genetic analysis, which treated that subset as a discovery cohort. Every discovery cohort repertoire had been produced on one sequencing platform. HLA typing included class I and class II loci at four-digit resolution. Typing coverage differed by locus: A, B, C, DRB1 and DQB1 were typed in roughly 629-630 donors, DQA1 in 522, DPA1 in 600 to 610, and DPB1 in roughly 450. Roughly five DR-DQ haplotypes were handled as single units for association and clustering because linkage in the cohort was strong. Among 300 to 500 genotyped donors of the cohort, an average of around 220,000 unique TCR beta nucleotide sequences was sequenced per donor, of which 15% to 20% were non-productive. General study outcomes and caveats: Three of the identified cytomegalovirus-associated TCR beta chains were confirmed in vitro to be specific for cytomegalovirus antigens. A later analysis found that HLA-associated TCR beta chains were more clonally expanded and had lower generation probabilities than equally common non-associated chains. The classifier was reported to diagnose cytomegalovirus status with high specificity and sensitivity in both the original cohort and the validation cohort. In a later analysis, most CMV-associated TCR beta chains were found to appear HLA-restricted, with HLA associations seemingly driven largely by CMV exposure. In a later genetic analysis, fewer N-insertions in productive TCRs were reported among donors in an Asian-associated ancestry cluster than the roughly 700-donor mean. In a later analysis, 16,951 TCR beta sequences were associated with specific HLA alleles at a false discovery rate of 0.05. Correlated functional status among segregating V segments might reflect linkage disequilibrium, but an unknown experimental factor could not be ruled out. Only TCR beta chains were sequenced in this cohort, and the absence of alpha or paired-chain data limited detectable features. In an earlier analysis of some 500 of the donors, most TCR beta V segments were observed in productive rearrangements about 87% or about 30% of the time, broadly matching IMGT annotations. The 87-base-pair reads could not distinguish some IMGT-functional V segments, including TRBV6-2 and TRBV6-3, so those segments were excluded. While some public TCRs were present in many individuals, most TCR sequences turned up only very rarely across donors. Because counts were too low, roughly 18 rarely observed V segments, including chromosome 9 orphons, were left out of the earlier analysis of a few hundred of the donors. The study gave a list of over 150 TCR beta chains associated with cytomegalovirus. A cluster of highly shared sequence variants was judged likely to be a technical artifact of the sequencing pipeline. In a later analysis, the rate of TCR association differed among HLA loci, with DRB1 alleles having the most associated TCRs and HLA-C alleles having the fewest. Several of the top co-occurrence clusters appeared to be linked to parvovirus B19, influenza, CMV and Epstein-Barr virus, according to a later analysis. Strong co-occurrence of HLA alleles, especially DR and DQ, made assigning TCR associations to individual alleles difficult. The only immune exposure information available for the cohort was CMV serostatus. Presence/absence analyses assumed roughly uniform sequencing depth across donors, an assumption that may not hold. HLA typing was unavailable for some donors at each locus, so association tests used only the typed subset. The authors suggested that the approach could potentially be extended to other disease states and immunological phenotypes. A later genetic analysis associated a missense DCLRE1C variant with V-gene and J-gene trimming of TCR beta chains, and an independent cohort replicated the association. A further reported finding was that TCR beta sequences accurately predicted the HLA-A and HLA-B alleles for most subjects in the first cohort.

The CDR3, cysteine through phenylalanine, is 14 amino acids long. Only the CDR3 DNA stays, 42 bases, in frame from base 1. Taken from the germline V gene, the CDR1 and CDR2 loops are SGHDN and FVKESK. The germline V and J ends show losses of 2 bases and 5 bases respectively, and no gene match explains 5 bases of the junction. The library was made by the immunoSEQ multiplex PCR assay. For the multiplex PCR, a mixture combining 60 forward primers for TCR Vbeta segments and 13 reverse primers for TCR Jbeta segments was used. The CDR3 region of rearranged TCR beta genes was amplified from genomic DNA by a multiplex PCR assay. On the Illumina HiSeq System, the amplified TCR beta libraries were sequenced as 87-base-pair reads. Regarding the original processing steps: In a later analysis, tens of millions of unique TCR beta chains were counted across the 666 repertoires, and some 10 million of these chains were shared by at least two donors. Raw reads were error-corrected and collapsed into unique sequences by a nearest-neighbor algorithm in which closely related sequences were merged to remove PCR and sequencing errors. Alignment of CDR3 sequences to IMGT reference sequences was used to assign V, D and J gene segments. For a sequence to be retained, a match of at least six nucleotides was required to both a V gene segment and a J gene segment. Rearrangements were classified as productive when the CDR3 lacked stop codons and remained in frame with V and J, and all other rearrangements were classified as non-productive. Following IMGT convention, CDR3 was defined as the stretch from the second conserved V-encoded cysteine up to the conserved J-encoded phenylalanine. In an earlier analysis of more than 550 of the donors, sequences lacking an unambiguous match to a single V gene segment were excluded. In an earlier analysis of approximately 610 of the donors, V segments were called functional above 56.7% productive rearrangements and were called segregating when the between-donor standard deviation exceeded 5%. To diagnose cytomegalovirus status from the catalog of TCR beta chain sequences, a statistical classification framework was built. In a later analysis, TCR nucleotide sequences were compared against IMGT/GENE-DB human TR gene sequences so that V and J genes could be assigned. Using the TCRdist pipeline, a later analysis assigned CDR3 sequences along with most-parsimonious VDJ recombination scenarios. In a later analysis, every TCR beta chain was defined by the combination of its CDR3 amino acid sequence and its V-gene family, and reads without a unique V-gene family were dropped. As a way to deal with suspected cross-contamination and a sequencing artifact, a later analysis dropped 500 to 700 nucleotide sequences that were highly shared and had low generation probability. A later analysis calculated a clonal expansion index for each public chain from normalized within-repertoire ranks of inferred template counts. In a later analysis, generation probabilities were computed using a VDJ recombination model fitted to out-of-frame rearrangements, and the results were checked against IGoR. A later analysis scored TCR-TCR, TCR-HLA and TCR-CMV co-occurrence with hypergeometric tests, applying a repertoire-size bias correction to TCR pairs. In a later analysis, false discovery rates were estimated by permuting HLA or CMV assignments 20 times. In a later analysis, co-occurring TCRs were grouped using DBSCAN, with TCRdist sequence similarity added in when clustering inside HLA-allele-positive subsets. Repertoires with fewer than 30,000 or more than 120,000 public chains, plus five repertoires with anomalous nucleotide sharing, were excluded from co-occurrence clustering. This immuneACCESS table, as held by TCRdb, lists in-frame sequences with V and J called but not all clones. Of the missing ones, under half trace to an unresolved V gene in checked studies; the others have no known cause. The DNA gave D and trimming, while V, J and clone size come from that table. The sample table holds 150,000 to 160,000 clones, of which 82% were seen once. Around 6.6% of the sample is in the top ten clones.

In total, more than 500 healthy bone marrow donors made up the cohort. At the time of sampling, all cohort members were nominally healthy, though unrecorded immune exposures were likely present. The donor tested CMV seropositive and was one of the 289 seropositive cohort members. Each donor provided a peripheral blood sample, and peripheral blood mononuclear cells were used for TCR beta sequencing. The Qiagen DNeasy Blood Extraction Kit was used to extract genomic DNA from the blood cell samples. The sequence derives from a woman in her 50s in good health and CMV-seropositive. The sample consisted of PBMCs. The V and J segments used are TRBV14 and TRBJ1-2, with 7 central nucleotides matching TRBD1. The nucleotide sequence is TGTGCCAGCAGCCAACGGGACAGAGTTTATGGCTACACCTTC. Its protein is CASSQRDRVYGYTF.